This TCR beta chain came from a study of T cells after somatic rescue of genetic block (dated by TCRdb to 2018 to 2021). Background for the entire study: The study assessed how robust, over the long term, a T-cell system was when the system had developed through somatic rescue of a genetic block in T-cell development.

Details on this clone: This clone's antigen is unknown. Per-base qualities were not stored, and no clone one base away is much larger.

Libraries were constructed by the immunoSEQ multiplex PCR assay. TCRdb's version of the immuneACCESS table is confined to in-frame rearrangements and falls short of the full clone set. An unresolved V gene accounts for under half of the shortfall where checked; the remainder is of unknown origin. Within this sample are roughly 11,000 clones, with approximately 74% of them counted one time only. Approximately 12% of the sample is taken by the ten largest. The CDR3 spans 12 residues, from the cysteine through the phenylalanine. Just CDR3 DNA is preserved here, 36 bases in frame from base 1. Clipping removes 1 base from V and 7 bases from J, with 1 as the unmatched junction base count. The germline V gene (reference sequence) supplies CDR1 LNHNV and CDR2 YYDKDF.

The TCR comes from a boy younger than 18. Source material: peripheral blood mononuclear cells (PBMCs). This sequence uses TRBV15 and TRBJ2-7; 7 bases in the junction line up with TRBD2. The CDR3 protein sequence reads: CATSRAGGEQYF. The bases are TGTGCCACCAGCAGAGCGGGGGGAGAGCAGTACTTC.